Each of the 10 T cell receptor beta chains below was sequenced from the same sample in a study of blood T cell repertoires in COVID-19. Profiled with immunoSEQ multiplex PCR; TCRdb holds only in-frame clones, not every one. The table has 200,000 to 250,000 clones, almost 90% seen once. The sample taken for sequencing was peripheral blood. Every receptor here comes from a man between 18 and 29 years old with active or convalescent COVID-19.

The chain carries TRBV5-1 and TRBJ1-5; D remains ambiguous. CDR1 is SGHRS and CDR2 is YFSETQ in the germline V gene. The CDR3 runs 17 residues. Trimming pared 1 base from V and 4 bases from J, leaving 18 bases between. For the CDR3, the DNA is TGCGCCAGCAGCTTGTCTTCGACGACAAGAGCAAATCAGCCCCAGCATTTT. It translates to CASSLSSTTRANQPQHF.

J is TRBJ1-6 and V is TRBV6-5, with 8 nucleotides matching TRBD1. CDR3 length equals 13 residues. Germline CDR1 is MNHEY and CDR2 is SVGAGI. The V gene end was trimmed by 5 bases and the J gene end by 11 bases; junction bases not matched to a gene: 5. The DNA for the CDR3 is TGTGCCAGCAGTCTGGACAGGGAGACACCCCTCCACTTT. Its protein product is CASSLDRETPLHF.

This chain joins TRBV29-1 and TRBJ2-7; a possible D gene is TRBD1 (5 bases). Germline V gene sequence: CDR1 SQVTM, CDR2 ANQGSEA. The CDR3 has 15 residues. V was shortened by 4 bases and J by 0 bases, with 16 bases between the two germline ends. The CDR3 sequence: CSVVGRQGFSYEQYF. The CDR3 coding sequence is TGCAGCGTTGTGGGAAGGCAGGGTTTCTCCTACGAGCAGTACTTC.

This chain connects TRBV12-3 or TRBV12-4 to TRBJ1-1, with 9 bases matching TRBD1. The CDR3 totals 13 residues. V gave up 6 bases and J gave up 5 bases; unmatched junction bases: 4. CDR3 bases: TGTGCCAGCAGGCTACAGGGGGCGACTGAAGCTTTCTTT. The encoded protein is CASRLQGATEAFF.

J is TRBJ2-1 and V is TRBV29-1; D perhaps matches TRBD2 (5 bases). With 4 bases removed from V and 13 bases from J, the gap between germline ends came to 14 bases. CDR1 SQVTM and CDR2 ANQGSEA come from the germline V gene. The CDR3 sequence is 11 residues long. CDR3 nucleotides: TGCAGCGTTGTGGGAGCGGCGGATCAGTTCTTC. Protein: CSVVGAADQFF.

CDR3 sequence reads: CASSILSPRVDQPQHF. Written as DNA, the CDR3 is TGTGCCAGTAGTATCTTATCCCCCAGGGTCGATCAGCCCCAGCATTTT. The chain uses TRBV19 and TRBJ1-5, with a tentative D call TRBD1 (5 bases). The CDR3 extends over 16 amino acids. CDR1 LNHDA and CDR2 SQIVND come from the germline V gene (reference sequence). Trimming removed 3 bases at V and 5 bases at J, with 17 bases between.

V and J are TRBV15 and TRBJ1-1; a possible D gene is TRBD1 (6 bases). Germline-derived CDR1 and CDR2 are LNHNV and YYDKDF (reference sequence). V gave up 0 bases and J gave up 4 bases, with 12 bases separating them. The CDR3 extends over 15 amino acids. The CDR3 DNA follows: TGTGCCACCAGCAGAGAGATCTTGGGGGCCACTGAAGCTTTCTTT. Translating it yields CATSREILGATEAFF.

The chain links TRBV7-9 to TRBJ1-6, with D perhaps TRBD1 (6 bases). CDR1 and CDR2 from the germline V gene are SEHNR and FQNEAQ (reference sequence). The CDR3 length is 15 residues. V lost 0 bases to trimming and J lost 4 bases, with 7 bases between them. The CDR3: CASSLATGYNSPLHF. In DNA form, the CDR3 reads TGTGCCAGCAGCTTAGCCACAGGGTATAATTCACCCCTCCACTTT.

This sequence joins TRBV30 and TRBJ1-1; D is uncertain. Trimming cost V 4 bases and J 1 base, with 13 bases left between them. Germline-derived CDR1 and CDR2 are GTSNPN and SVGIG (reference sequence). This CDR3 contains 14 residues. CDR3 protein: CAWIGTSGNTEAFF. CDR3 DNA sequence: TGTGCCTGGATAGGTACTTCGGGGAACACTGAAGCTTTCTTT.

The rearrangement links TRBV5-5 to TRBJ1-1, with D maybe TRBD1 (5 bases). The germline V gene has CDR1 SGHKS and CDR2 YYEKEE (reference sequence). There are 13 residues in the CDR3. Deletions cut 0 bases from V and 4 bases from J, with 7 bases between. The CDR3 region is CASSLGQITEAFF. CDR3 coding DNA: TGTGCCAGCAGCTTGGGACAGATCACTGAAGCTTTCTTT. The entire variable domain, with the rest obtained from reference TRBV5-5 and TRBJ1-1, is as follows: DAGVTQSPTHLIKTRGQQVTLRCSPISGHKSVSWYQQVLGQGPQFIFQYYEKEERGRGNFPDRFSARQFPNYSSELNVNALLLGDSALYLCASSLGQITEAFFGQGTRLTVV.